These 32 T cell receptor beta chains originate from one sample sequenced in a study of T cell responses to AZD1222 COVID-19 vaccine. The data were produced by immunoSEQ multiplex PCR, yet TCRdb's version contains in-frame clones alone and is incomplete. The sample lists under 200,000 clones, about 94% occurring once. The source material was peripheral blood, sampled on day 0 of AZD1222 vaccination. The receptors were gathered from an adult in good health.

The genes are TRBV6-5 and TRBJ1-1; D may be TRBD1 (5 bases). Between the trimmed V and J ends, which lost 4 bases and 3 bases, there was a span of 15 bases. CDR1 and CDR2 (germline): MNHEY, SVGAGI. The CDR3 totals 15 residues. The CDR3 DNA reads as TGTGCCAGCAGTTTCACCGGGACCGTAGACACTGAAGCTTTCTTT. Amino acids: CASSFTGTVDTEAFF.

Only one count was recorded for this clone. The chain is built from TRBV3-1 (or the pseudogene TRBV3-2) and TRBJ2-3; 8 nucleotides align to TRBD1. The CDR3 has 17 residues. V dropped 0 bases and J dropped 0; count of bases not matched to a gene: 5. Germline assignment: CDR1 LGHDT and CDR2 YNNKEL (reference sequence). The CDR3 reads CASSQEGQGGSTDTQYF. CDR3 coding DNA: TGTGCCAGCAGCCAAGAAGGACAGGGAGGTAGCACAGATACGCAGTATTTT.

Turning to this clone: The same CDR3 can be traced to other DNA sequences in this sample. The CDR3 DNA follows: TGTGCCAGCAGTTTATTTGGGACTAGCGGGTACAATGAGCAGTTCTTC. This gives the protein CASSLFGTSGYNEQFF. V usage is TRBV27 and J usage is TRBJ2-1, with 12 nucleotides matching TRBD2. The germline V gene has CDR1 MNHEY and CDR2 SMNVEV (reference sequence). V was pared by 1 base and J by 4 bases, with 2 bases of the junction left unmatched. CDR3 length: 16 amino acids.

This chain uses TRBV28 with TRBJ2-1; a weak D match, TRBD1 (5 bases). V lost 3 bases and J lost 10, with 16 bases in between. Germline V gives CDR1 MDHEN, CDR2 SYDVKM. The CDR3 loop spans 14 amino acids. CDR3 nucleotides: TGTGCCAGCAGTTTGGAGCAGGGCTGGTCAGAGCAGTTCTTC. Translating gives CASSLEQGWSEQFF.

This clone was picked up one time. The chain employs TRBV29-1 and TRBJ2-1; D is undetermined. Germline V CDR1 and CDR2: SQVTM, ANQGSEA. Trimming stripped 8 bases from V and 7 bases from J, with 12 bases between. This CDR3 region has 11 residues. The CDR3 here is CSPKSQNEQFF. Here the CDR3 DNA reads TGCAGCCCCAAATCCCAAAATGAGCAGTTCTTC.

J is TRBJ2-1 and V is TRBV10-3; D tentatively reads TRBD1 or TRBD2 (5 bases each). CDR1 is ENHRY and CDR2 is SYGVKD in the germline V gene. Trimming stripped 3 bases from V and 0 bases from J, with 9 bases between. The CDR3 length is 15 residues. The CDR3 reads CAISEKGSSYNEQFF. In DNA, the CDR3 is TGTGCCATCAGTGAAAAGGGGAGCTCCTACAATGAGCAGTTCTTC.

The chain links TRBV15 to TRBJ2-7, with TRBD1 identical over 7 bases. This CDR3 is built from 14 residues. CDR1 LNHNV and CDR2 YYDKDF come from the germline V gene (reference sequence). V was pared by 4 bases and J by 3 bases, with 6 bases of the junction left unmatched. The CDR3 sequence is CATSKRQGDYEQYF. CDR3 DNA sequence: TGTGCCACCAGCAAACGACAGGGTGACTACGAGCAGTACTTC.

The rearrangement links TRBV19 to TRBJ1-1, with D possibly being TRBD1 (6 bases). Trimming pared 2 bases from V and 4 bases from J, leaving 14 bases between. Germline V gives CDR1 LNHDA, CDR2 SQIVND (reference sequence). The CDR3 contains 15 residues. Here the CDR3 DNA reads TGTGCCAGTAGTATAACCCTACAGGGAATCACTGAAGCTTTCTTT. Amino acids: CASSITLQGITEAFF. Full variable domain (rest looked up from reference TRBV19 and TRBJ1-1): DGGITQSPKYLFRKEGQNVTLSCEQNLNHDAMYWYRQDPGQGLRLIYYSQIVNDFQKGDIAEGYSVSREKKESFPLTVTSAQKNPTAFYLCASSITLQGITEAFFGQGTRLTVV.

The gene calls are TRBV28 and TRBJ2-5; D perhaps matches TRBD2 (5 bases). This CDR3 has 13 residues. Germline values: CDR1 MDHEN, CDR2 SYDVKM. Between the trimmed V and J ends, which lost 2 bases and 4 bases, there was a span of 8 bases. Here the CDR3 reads CASSLVRGETQYF. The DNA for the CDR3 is TGTGCCAGCAGTTTAGTTCGGGGAGAGACCCAGTACTTC.

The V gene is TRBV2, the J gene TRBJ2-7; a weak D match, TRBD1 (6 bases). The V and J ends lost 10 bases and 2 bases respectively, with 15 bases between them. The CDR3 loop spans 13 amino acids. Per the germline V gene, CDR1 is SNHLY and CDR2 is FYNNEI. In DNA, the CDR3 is TGTGCCATTCTCCGGGACACCACCTACGAGCAGTACTTC. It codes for CAILRDTTYEQYF.

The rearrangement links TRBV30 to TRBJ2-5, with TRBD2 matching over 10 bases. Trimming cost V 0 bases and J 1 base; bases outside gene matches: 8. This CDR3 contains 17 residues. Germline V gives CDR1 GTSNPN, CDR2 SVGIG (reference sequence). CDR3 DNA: TGTGCCTGGAGTGTACGTGGGCTAGCGGGAGTCCAAGAGACCCAGTACTTC. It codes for CAWSVRGLAGVQETQYF.

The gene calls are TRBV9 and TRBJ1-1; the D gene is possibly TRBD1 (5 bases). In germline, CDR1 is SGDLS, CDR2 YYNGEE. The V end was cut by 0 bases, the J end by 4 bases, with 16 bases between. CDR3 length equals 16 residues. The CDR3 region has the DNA TGTGCCAGCAGCGTAGATGCGGGGGGTGGTAGCACTGAAGCTTTCTTT. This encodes CASSVDAGGGSTEAFF.

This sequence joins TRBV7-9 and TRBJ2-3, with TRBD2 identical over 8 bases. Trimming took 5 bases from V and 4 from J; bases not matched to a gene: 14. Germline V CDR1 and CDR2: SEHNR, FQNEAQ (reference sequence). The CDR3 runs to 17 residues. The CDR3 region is CASSPLPSGRTADTQYF. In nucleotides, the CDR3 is TGTGCCAGCAGCCCCCTTCCCAGCGGGAGAACCGCAGATACGCAGTATTTT.

For the CDR3, the DNA is TGTGCCAGCAGTGACAGGGTAAGGGACCAGCCCCAGCATTTT. Translated: CASSDRVRDQPQHF. V usage is TRBV2 and J usage is TRBJ1-5, with TRBD1 as a possible D gene (5 bases). Germline CDR1 reads SNHLY; CDR2 reads FYNNEI. The CDR3 covers 14 residues. Trimming pared 3 bases from V and 7 bases from J, leaving 13 bases between.

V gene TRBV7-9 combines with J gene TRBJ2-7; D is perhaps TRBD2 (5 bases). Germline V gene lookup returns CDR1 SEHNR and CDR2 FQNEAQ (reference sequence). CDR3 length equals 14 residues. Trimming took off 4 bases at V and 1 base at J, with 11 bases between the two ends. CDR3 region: CASSSITRSYEQYF. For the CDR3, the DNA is TGTGCCAGCAGCTCCATAACTAGGTCCTACGAGCAGTACTTC.

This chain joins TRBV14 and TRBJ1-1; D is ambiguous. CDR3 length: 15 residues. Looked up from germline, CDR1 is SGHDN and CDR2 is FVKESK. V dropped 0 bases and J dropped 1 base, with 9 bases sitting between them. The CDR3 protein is CASSQDPDPNTEAFF. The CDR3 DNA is TGTGCCAGCAGCCAAGATCCAGACCCGAACACTGAAGCTTTCTTT.

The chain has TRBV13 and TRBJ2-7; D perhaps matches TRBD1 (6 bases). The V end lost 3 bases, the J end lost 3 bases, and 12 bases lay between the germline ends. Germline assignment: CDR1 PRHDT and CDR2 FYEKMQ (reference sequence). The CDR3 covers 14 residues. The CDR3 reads CASSLAGTFYEQYF. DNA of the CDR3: TGTGCCAGCAGCTTGGCCGGGACATTCTACGAGCAGTACTTC.

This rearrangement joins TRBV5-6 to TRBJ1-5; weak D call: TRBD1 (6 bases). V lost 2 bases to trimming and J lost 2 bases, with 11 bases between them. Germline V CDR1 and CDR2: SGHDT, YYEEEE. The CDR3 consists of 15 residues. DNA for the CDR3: TGTGCCAGCAGCTTCGGGGGGCGAGGCAATCAGCCCCAGCATTTT. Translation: CASSFGGRGNQPQHF.

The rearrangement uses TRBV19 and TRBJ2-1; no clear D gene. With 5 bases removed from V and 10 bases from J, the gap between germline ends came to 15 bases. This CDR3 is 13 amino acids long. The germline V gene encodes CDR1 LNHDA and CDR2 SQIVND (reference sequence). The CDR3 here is CASSVTTVREQFF. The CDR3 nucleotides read TGTGCCAGTAGTGTCACCACCGTCAGGGAGCAGTTCTTC.

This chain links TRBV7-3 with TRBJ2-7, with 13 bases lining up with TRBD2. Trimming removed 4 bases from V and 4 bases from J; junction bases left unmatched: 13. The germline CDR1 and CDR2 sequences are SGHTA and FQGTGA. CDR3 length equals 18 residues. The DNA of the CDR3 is TGTGCCAGCAGCTCCCAAGGTGGACTAGCGGGAGAGGGGTACGAGCAGTACTTC. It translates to CASSSQGGLAGEGYEQYF.

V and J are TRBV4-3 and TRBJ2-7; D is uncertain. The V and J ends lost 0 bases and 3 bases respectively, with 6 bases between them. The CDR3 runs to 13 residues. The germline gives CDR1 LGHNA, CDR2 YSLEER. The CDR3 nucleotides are TGCGCCAGCAGCCAAGAGTCCAGCTACGAGCAGTACTTC. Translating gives CASSQESSYEQYF.

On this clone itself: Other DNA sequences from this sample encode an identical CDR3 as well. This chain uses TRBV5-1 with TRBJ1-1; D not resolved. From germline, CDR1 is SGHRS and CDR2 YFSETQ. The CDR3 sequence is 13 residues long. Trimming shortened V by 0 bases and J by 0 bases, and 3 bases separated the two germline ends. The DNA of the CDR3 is TGCGCCAGCAGCTTGGTACTGAACACTGAAGCTTTCTTT. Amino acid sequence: CASSLVLNTEAFF.

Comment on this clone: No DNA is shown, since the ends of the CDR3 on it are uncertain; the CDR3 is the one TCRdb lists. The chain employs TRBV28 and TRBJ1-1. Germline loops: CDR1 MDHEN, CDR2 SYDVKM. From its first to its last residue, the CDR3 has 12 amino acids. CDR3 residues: CASSLVALGTFF.

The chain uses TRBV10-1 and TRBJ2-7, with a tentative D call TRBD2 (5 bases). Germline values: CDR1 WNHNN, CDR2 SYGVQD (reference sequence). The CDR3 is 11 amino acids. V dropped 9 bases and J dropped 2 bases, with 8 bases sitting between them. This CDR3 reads CARWRPYEQYF. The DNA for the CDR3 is TGCGCCAGGTGGAGGCCCTACGAGCAGTACTTC.

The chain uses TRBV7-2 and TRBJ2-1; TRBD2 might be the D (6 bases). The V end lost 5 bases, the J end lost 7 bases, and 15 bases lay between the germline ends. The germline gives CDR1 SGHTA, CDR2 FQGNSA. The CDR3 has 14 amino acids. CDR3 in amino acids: CASSPRERVNEQFF. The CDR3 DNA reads TGTGCCAGCAGCCCACGGGAGCGGGTAAATGAGCAGTTCTTC.

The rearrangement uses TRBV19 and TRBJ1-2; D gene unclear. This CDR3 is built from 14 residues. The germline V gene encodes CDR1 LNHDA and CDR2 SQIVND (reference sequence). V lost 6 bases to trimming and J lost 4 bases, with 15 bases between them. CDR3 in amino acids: CASSRPDGPYGYTF. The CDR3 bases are TGTGCCAGTAGCAGACCGGACGGACCCTATGGCTACACCTTC.

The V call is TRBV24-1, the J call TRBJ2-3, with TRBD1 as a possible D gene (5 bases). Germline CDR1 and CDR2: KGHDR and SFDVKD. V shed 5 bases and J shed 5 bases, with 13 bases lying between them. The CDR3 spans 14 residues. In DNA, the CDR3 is TGTGCCACCAGTGTGGGTTCAGGGCAAGATACGCAGTATTTT. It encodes CATSVGSGQDTQYF.

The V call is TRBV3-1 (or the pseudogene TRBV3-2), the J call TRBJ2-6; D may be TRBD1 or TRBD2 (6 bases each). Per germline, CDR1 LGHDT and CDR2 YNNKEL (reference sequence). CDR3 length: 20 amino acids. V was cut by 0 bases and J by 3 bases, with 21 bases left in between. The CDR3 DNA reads TGTGCCAGCAGCCAAGACCTCGGGGGCCTCACGAGGGGTGGGGCCAACGTCCTGACTTTC. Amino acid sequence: CASSQDLGGLTRGGANVLTF.

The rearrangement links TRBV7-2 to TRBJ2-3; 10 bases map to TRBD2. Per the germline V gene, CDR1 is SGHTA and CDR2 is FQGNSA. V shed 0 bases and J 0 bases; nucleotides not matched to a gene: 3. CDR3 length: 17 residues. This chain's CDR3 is CASSLAGTSVSTDTQYF. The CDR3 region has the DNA TGTGCCAGCAGCTTAGCGGGGACTAGCGTCAGCACAGATACGCAGTATTTT.

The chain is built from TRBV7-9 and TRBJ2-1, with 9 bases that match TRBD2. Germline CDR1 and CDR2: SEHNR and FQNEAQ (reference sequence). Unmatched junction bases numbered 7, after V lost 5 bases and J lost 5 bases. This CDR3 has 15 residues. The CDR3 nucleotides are TGTGCCAGCAGCAATAGCGGGAGCCCCGACAATGAGCAGTTCTTC. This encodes CASSNSGSPDNEQFF.

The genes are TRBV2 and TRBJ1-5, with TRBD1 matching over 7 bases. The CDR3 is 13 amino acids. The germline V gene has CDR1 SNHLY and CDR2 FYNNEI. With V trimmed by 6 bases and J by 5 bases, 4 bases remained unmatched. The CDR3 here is CASRVDRDQPQHF. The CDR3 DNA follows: TGTGCCAGCAGGGTAGACAGGGATCAGCCCCAGCATTTT.

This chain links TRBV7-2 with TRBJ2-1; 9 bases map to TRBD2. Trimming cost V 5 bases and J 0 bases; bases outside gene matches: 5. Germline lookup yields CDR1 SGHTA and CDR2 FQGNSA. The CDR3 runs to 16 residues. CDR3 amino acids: CASSTHSGSSYNEQFF. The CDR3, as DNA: TGTGCCAGCAGCACACATAGCGGGAGCTCCTACAATGAGCAGTTCTTC.